The clone carrying this T cell receptor (beta chain) showed up many times. TCRdb processed the reads anew with MiXCR; each CDR3 protein has one entry. The sample has 400,000 to 550,000 distinct CDR3 sequences, approximately 11% seen once. The data derive from a study of T cell repertoires in cytomegalovirus infection. The length of the CDR3 is 13 residues. CDR1 is DFQATT and CDR2 is SNEGSKA in the germline V gene (reference sequence). The V segment lost 5 bases and the J segment 10 bases; nucleotides outside the gene matches: 8. What was sequenced was PBMCs. This TCR came from a human donor in good health (CMV status not recorded). Some clones in this sample may be carry-over from other donors' samples. V and J are TRBV20-1 and TRBJ1-6; 7 positions match TRBD1. CDR3 amino acids: CSALTGRESPLHF. DNA of the CDR3: TGCAGTGCTCTGACAGGGAGAGAGTCACCCCTCCACTTT.